This T cell receptor beta chain was sequenced for a study of CD8+ T cells in alopecia areata. Study-level points and caveats: Higher clonality than in normal scalp was seen in lesional scalp, especially alopecia totalis/universalis.

Following extraction, RNA underwent reverse transcription to cDNA, which served as the sequencing template. Using immunoSEQ multiplex PCR, the repertoire was profiled, and TCRdb retains in-frame clones only, with some absent. The sample carries 90,000 to 120,000 clones, roughly 60% recorded once. About this clone: Its target is not known.

The CDR3 spans 14 residues. V trimming: 7 bases; J trimming: 0 bases; junction bases outside the gene matches: 7. CDR1 is SQVTM, CDR2 ANQGSEA, per germline. This receptor was obtained from a human donor in good health. The sequencing sample was made of CD8+ T cells sorted from blood. The genes are TRBV29-1 and TRBJ1-1, with 8 bases lining up with TRBD1. The CDR3 nucleotides read TGCAGCGCGTACGGGACAGGTATGAACACTGAAGCTTTCTTT. As protein: CSAYGTGMNTEAFF.